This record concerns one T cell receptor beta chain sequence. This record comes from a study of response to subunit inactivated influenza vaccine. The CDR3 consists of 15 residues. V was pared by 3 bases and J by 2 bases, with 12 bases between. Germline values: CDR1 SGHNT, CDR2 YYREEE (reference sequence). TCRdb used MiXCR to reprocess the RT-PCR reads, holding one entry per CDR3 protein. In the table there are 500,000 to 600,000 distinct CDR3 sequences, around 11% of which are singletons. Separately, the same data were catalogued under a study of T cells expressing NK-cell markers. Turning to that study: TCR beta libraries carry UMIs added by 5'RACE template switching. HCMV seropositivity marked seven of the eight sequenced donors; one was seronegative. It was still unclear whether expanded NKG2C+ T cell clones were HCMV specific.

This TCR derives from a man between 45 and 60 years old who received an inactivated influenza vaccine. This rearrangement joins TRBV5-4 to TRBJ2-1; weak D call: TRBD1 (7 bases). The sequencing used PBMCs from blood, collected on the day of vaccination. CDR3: CASSSGGSTYNEQFF. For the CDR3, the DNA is TGTGCCAGCAGCTCAGGGGGGAGCACCTACAATGAGCAGTTCTTC.